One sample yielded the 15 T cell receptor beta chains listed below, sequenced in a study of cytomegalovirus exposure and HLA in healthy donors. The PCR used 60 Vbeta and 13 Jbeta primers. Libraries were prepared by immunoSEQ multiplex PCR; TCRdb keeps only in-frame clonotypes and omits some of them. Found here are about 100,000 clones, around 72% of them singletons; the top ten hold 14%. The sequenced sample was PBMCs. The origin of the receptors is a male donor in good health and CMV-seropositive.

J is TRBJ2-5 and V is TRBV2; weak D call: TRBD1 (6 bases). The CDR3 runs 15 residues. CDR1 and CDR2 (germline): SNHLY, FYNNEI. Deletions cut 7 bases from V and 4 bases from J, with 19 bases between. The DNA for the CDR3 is TGTGCCAGCAATGCCCGACCCGACAGGCGAGAGACCCAGTACTTC. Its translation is CASNARPDRRETQYF.

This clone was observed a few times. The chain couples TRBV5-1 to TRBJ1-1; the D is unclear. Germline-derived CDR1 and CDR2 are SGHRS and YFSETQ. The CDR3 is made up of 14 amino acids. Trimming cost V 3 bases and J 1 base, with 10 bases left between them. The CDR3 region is CASSSTPGNTEAFF. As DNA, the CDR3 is TGCGCCAGCAGCTCGACCCCGGGGAACACTGAAGCTTTCTTT.

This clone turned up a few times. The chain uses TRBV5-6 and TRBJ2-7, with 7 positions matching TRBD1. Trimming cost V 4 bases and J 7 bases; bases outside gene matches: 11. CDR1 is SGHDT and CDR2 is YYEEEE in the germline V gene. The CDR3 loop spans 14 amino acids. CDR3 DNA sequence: TGTGCCAGCAGCCCCAACAGGGGTCTGCGGGAGCAGTACTTC. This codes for CASSPNRGLREQYF.

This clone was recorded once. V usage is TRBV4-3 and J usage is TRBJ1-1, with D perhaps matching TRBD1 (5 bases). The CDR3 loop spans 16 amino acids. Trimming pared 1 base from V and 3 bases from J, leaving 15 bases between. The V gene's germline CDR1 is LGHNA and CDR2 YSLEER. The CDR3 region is CASSQALMGGDTEAFF. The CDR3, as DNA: TGCGCCAGCAGCCAAGCTCTAATGGGAGGGGACACTGAAGCTTTCTTT.

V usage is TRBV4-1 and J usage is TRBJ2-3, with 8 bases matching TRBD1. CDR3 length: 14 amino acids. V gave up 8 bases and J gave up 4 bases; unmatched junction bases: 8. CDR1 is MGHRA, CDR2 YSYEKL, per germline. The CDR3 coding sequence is TGCGCCAGCCGATTGCAGGGGGCATCAGATACGCAGTATTTT. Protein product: CASRLQGASDTQYF.

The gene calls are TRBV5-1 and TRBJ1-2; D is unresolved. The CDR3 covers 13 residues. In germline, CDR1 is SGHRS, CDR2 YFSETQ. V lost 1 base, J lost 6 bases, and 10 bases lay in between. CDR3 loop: CASSLTEEHGYTF. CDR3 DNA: TGCGCCAGCAGCTTGACGGAGGAGCATGGCTACACCTTC.

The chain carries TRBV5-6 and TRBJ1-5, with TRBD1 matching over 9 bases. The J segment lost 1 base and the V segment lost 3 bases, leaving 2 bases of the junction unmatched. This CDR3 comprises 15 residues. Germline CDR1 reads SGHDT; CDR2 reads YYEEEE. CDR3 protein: CASSWGQGSNQPQHF. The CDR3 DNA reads TGTGCCAGCAGCTGGGGACAGGGCAGCAATCAGCCCCAGCATTTT.

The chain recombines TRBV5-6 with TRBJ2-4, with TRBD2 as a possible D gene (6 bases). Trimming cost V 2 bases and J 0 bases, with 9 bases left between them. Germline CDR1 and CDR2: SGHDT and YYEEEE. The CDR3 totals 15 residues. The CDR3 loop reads CASSLVGGAKNIQYF. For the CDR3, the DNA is TGTGCCAGCAGCTTAGTGGGGGGAGCCAAAAACATTCAGTACTTC.

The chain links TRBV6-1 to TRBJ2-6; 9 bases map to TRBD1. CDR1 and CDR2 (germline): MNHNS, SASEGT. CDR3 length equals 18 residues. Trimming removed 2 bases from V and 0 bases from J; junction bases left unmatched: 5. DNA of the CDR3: TGTGCCAGCAGTGAACCGGGACAGGGATACTCTGGGGCCAACGTCCTGACTTTC. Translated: CASSEPGQGYSGANVLTF.

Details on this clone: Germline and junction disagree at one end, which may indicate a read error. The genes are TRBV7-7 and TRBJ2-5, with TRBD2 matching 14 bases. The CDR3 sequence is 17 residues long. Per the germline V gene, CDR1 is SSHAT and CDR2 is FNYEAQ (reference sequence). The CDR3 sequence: CASSLGTSGGTAGTQYF. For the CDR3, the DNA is TGTGCTAGCAGCTTAGGGACTAGCGGGGGCACCGCGGGGACCCAGTACTTC.

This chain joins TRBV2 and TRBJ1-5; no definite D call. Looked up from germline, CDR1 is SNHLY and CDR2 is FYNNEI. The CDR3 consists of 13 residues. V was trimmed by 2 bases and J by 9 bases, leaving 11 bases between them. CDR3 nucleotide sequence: TGTGCCAGCAGTGAAAGCGGACGAGCGCCCCAGCATTTT. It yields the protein CASSESGRAPQHF.

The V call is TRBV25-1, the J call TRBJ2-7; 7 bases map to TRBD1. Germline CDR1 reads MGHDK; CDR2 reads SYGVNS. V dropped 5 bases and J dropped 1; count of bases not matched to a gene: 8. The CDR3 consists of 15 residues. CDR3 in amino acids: CASSSPTGFSYEQYF. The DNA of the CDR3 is TGTGCCAGCAGTTCTCCGACAGGGTTTTCCTACGAGCAGTACTTC.

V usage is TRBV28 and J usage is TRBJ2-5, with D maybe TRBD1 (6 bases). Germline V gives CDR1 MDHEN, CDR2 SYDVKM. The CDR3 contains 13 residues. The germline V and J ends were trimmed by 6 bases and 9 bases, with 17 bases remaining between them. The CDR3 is CASSSIQGPAQYF. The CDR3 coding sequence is TGTGCCAGCAGCTCGATACAGGGTCCGGCCCAGTACTTC.

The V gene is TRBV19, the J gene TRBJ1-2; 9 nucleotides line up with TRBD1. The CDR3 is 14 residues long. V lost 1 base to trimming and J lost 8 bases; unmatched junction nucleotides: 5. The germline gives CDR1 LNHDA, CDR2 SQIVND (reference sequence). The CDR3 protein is CASSIGTGAAGYTF. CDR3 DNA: TGTGCCAGTAGTATAGGGACAGGGGCGGCCGGCTACACCTTC.

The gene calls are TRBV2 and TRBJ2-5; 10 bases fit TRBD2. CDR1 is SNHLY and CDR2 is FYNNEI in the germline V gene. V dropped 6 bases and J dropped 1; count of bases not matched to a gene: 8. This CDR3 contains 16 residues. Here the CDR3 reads CASRGLLAGVQETQYF. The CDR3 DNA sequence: TGTGCCAGCAGGGGACTCCTAGCGGGGGTCCAAGAGACCCAGTACTTC.